This record looks at one TCR beta chain sequence and its context. What antigen it recognizes has not been identified. The record has no base qualities; no much larger clone is one base away. The data were taken from a study of cytomegalovirus exposure and HLA in healthy donors (dated by TCRdb to between 2016 and 2019). At the level of the whole study: An earlier analysis of approximately 590 of the donors reported 250 to 350 Gb of sequence data and some 120 million unique TCR beta sequences from about 179 million T cells. About 310 gigabases of sequencing data and approximately 85 million unique TCR sequences were included in an early release covering several hundred HLA-typed donors. Of the approximately 400 genotyped donors, 81% were placed in the genetic ancestry cluster associated with self-reported Caucasian donors. The study aimed to test whether signatures of past pathogen exposure could be identified by cataloging public T cell receptors. The study used immunosequencing to profile the T cell repertoires of approximately 640 subjects and linked those repertoires to cytomegalovirus serostatus. In addition to the first cohort of 666 subjects, a separate validation cohort of 100 to 150 different subjects was used. To predict cytomegalovirus infection status, the study combined high-throughput TCR immunosequencing, statistical association of individual TCRs with disease status, and machine learning. A later analysis re-examined previously published TCR beta repertoires from more than 650 donors and added high-resolution HLA genotyping to investigate patterns of TCR occurrence. Rather than drawing on any new phenotypic data, the later analysis identified candidate immune exposures from TCR beta sequences and the way those sequences occurred across donors. An earlier analysis of about 620 of the donors applied high-throughput TCR beta sequencing to assess whether each TCR beta V gene segment acted as functional or pseudogenic. Donor age, sex, ethnicity and CMV serostatus were compiled together with the repertoire data. Genome-wide SNP genotypes for about three fifths of the 666 donors were used in a later genetic analysis, which treated that subset as a discovery cohort. All discovery cohort repertoires had been generated using a single sequencing platform. HLA typing included class I and class II loci at four-digit resolution. The number of typed donors differed by locus: about 620-640 for A, B, C, DRB1 and DQB1; approximately 540 for DQA1; 606 for DPA1; and roughly 490 for DPB1. A few DR-DQ haplotypes were handled as single units for association and clustering because linkage in the cohort was strong. On average, approximately 250,000 unique TCR beta nucleotide sequences were sequenced per donor among some 420 genotyped donors of the cohort, with 15% to 20% of those sequences being non-productive. Summary of the overall study and its limitations: According to a later genetic analysis, donors in an Asian-associated ancestry cluster had fewer N-insertions in productive TCRs than the approximately 650-donor mean. A later analysis found that HLA-associated TCR beta chains were more clonally expanded and had lower generation probabilities than equally common non-associated chains. Some IMGT-functional V segments, including TRBV6-2 and TRBV6-3, could not be distinguished by the 87-base-pair reads and were therefore excluded. Several of the top co-occurrence clusters appeared to be linked to parvovirus B19, influenza, CMV and Epstein-Barr virus, according to a later analysis. Specific HLA alleles were associated with about 17,000 TCR beta sequences at a false discovery rate of 0.05 in a later analysis. Assigning TCR associations to individual alleles was difficult when HLA alleles, especially DR and DQ, strongly co-occurred. According to the authors, the approach could potentially be generalized to other disease states and immunological phenotypes. Most TCR sequences were observed very rarely across donors, whereas some public TCRs were present in many individuals. Correlated functional status among segregating V segments might be attributable to linkage disequilibrium, but an unknown experimental factor could not be ruled out. Broadly in line with IMGT annotations, most TCR beta V segments showed up in productive rearrangements about 90% or about 30% of the time in an earlier analysis of approximately 600 of the donors. A later analysis found that most CMV-associated TCR beta chains appeared HLA-restricted, with HLA associations seemingly driven largely by CMV exposure. A later genetic analysis associated a missense DCLRE1C variant with V-gene and J-gene trimming of TCR beta chains, and an independent cohort replicated the association. A further reported finding was that TCR beta sequences accurately predicted the HLA-A and HLA-B alleles for most subjects in the first cohort. The sequencing pipeline was judged likely to have produced a cluster of highly shared sequence variants as a technical artifact. CMV serostatus was the only immune exposure information available for the cohort. In a later analysis, TCR association rates were found to vary across HLA loci, with the most associated TCRs seen for DRB1 alleles and the fewest for HLA-C alleles. This cohort had only TCR beta chains sequenced, and the lack of alpha or paired-chain data limited which features could be detected. In vitro tests confirmed that a few of the cytomegalovirus-associated TCR beta chains recognize cytomegalovirus antigens. Some 16 rarely observed V segments, including chromosome 9 orphons, were excluded from the earlier analysis of just under 600 of the donors because counts were too low. Because HLA typing was missing for some donors at each locus, association tests included only the typed subset. A total of roughly 160 TCR beta chains were listed by the study as associated with cytomegalovirus. Roughly uniform sequencing depth across donors was assumed in presence/absence analyses, although this assumption may not hold. Cytomegalovirus status was reported to be diagnosed by the classifier with high specificity and sensitivity in both the original and validation cohorts.

The cohort consisted of approximately 670 healthy bone marrow donors. At the time of sampling, every cohort member was nominally healthy, though immune exposures that went unrecorded were likely present. The donor was CMV seronegative and was included in the group of several hundred seronegative cohort members. Each donor provided a peripheral blood sample, and peripheral blood mononuclear cells were used for TCR beta sequencing. Genomic DNA was extracted from the blood cell samples with the Qiagen DNeasy Blood Extraction Kit. The method behind the library was the immunoSEQ multiplex PCR assay. The multiplex PCR relied on a mix of 60 forward primers for TCR Vbeta segments and 13 reverse primers for TCR Jbeta segments. The CDR3 region of rearranged TCR beta genes was amplified from genomic DNA by a multiplex PCR assay. The amplified TCR beta libraries were sequenced on the Illumina HiSeq System as 87-base-pair reads. In the authors' own workflow: A later analysis tallied 75 million to 95 million unique TCR beta chains across the 610 or so repertoires, and about 10 million of those chains were shared by two or more donors. Raw reads were error-corrected and collapsed into unique sequences by a nearest-neighbor algorithm in which closely related sequences were merged to remove PCR and sequencing errors. Alignment of CDR3 sequences to IMGT reference sequences was used to assign V, D and J gene segments. For a sequence to be retained, at least a six-nucleotide match to both a V gene segment and a J gene segment was required. Rearrangements were classified as productive when the CDR3 lacked stop codons and remained in frame with V and J, and all other rearrangements were classified as non-productive. CDR3 was defined by IMGT convention, running from the second conserved V-encoded cysteine to the conserved J-encoded phenylalanine. In an earlier analysis of approximately 500 of the donors, sequences lacking an unambiguous match to a single V gene segment were excluded. In an earlier analysis of approximately 590 of the donors, a V segment was called functional when productive rearrangements were above 56.7%, and segregating when the standard deviation between donors exceeded 5%. A statistical classification framework was built to diagnose cytomegalovirus status from the catalog of TCR beta chain sequences. In a later analysis, TCR nucleotide sequences were compared against IMGT/GENE-DB human TR gene sequences so that V and J genes could be assigned. Using the TCRdist pipeline, a later analysis assigned CDR3 sequences along with most-parsimonious VDJ recombination scenarios. In a later analysis, each TCR beta chain was defined by its CDR3 amino acid sequence together with its V-gene family, and reads lacking a unique V-gene family were excluded. To address suspected cross-contamination and a sequencing artifact, a later analysis removed a few hundred highly shared, low-generation-probability nucleotide sequences. In a later analysis, a clonal expansion index for each public chain was calculated from normalized within-repertoire ranks of inferred template counts. Generation probabilities in a later analysis came from a VDJ recombination model fitted to out-of-frame rearrangements, and those results were checked against IGoR. Hypergeometric tests were used in a later analysis to score TCR-TCR, TCR-HLA and TCR-CMV co-occurrence, with a repertoire-size bias correction applied to the TCR pairs. A later analysis estimated false discovery rates by permuting HLA or CMV assignments 20 times. In a later analysis, co-occurring TCRs were grouped using DBSCAN, and TCRdist sequence similarity was added for clustering within HLA-allele-positive subsets. Repertoires with fewer than 30,000 or more than 120,000 public chains were left out of co-occurrence clustering, as were about 5 repertoires with anomalous nucleotide sharing. TCRdb retrieved this table from immuneACCESS and kept in-frame rearrangements only. Not all clones are present; in checked studies, unresolved V genes account for under half, and no reason is known for the remainder. The V and J calls and clone size were taken over from that table, and D and trimming were inferred from the DNA. This sample has approximately 97,000 clones in its table, and over 80% of those were observed once. The ten largest clones represent approximately 2.8% of the sample.

Germline trimming amounts to 6 bases on V and 4 bases on J, with 5 as the count of junction bases outside the gene matches. The germline V gene encodes CDR1 MNHNS and CDR2 SASEGT. The CDR3 numbers 14 residues from cysteine through phenylalanine. The sequence is cut down to CDR3 DNA, 42 bases in frame from base 1. This sequence originates from a man aged 35 to 55 in good health and CMV-seronegative. Recombination linked TRBV6-1 to TRBJ1-2; 10 central bases correspond to TRBD1. The sequenced material came from PBMCs. CDR3 sequence: CASRGQGTFYGYTF. The base sequence is TGTGCCAGCAGGGGACAGGGGACCTTCTATGGCTACACCTTC.